A selection of T cell receptor beta chains follows, all from one sample in a study of blood T cells in healthy people across ages. Each CDR3 protein gets one entry after TCRdb re-called the 5' RACE reads with MiXCR. The data contain more than 650,000 distinct CDR3 sequences, 25% to 30% of them singletons. These data also featured in a second study, about T cells of mothers and their children.

The sample comprised blood. The receptors here all came from a boy younger than 18 in good health. The CDR3 runs from the conserved cysteine through the conserved F or W. D genes are given only for firm matches. The size field is filled for only some rows; it gives once, few, many or a size class.

>-|TRBD1|TRBV19|TRBJ1-1
TGTGCCACCATGACAGGGCGAGGGAACACTGAAGCTTCCTTT
CATMTGRGNTEASF
>few|TRBD1|TRBV15|TRBJ2-5
TGTGCCACCAGCTTGAGGGGGCCCCCCCAGTACTTC
CATSLRGPPQYF
>many|TRBD1|TRBV15|TRBJ1-3
TGTGCCACCAGCAGGGACAGGGGAACAGGAAACACCATATATTTT
CATSRDRGTGNTIYF
>few|-|TRBV4-2|TRBJ2-1
TGTGCCAGCAGCCAAGAAGGCTACGGTGGTGGTGAGCAGTTCTTC
CASSQEGYGGGEQFF
>-|-|TRBV15|TRBJ2-7
TGTGCCACCAGCAGAGATCAGTACGAGCAGTACTTC
CATSRDQYEQYF
>-|TRBD2|TRBV9|TRBJ2-3
TGTGCCAGCAGCCCGGGACTAGCCTCTAGCACAGATACGCAGTATTTT
CASSPGLASSTDTQYF
>-|-|TRBV7-6|TRBJ2-5
TGTGCCAGCAGCTTAGCGCGTGGGGTAGGGGAGACCCAGTACTTC
CASSLARGVGETQYF
>few|-|TRBV10-3|TRBJ2-5
TGTGCCATCAGTGAGTTTAGGGAAGAGACCCAGTACTTT
CAISEFREETQYF
>-|-|TRBV20-1|TRBJ2-1
TGCAGTGCTAGACTGACCCCCTCCTACAATGAGCAGTTCTTC
CSARLTPSYNEQFF
>-|TRBD1|TRBV19|TRBJ2-1
TGTGCCAGTAGTATCTCCAGGGGGCGCCTGGACAATGAGCAGTTCTTC
CASSISRGRLDNEQFF
>few|TRBD1|TRBV20-1|TRBJ2-7
TGCAGTGCCGCAGAGCTGACAGGGGGTATCGACGAGCAGTACTTC
CSAAELTGGIDEQYF
>-|TRBD1|TRBV7-7|TRBJ2-5
TGTGCCAGCAGTCCCACACAGGGGGACCAAGAGACCCAGTACTTC
CASSPTQGDQETQYF
>-|-|TRBV20-1|TRBJ2-7
TGCAGTGCTAGAAGACAGTCCGGCGAGCAGTACTTC
CSARRQSGEQYF
>-|TRBD1|TRBV20-1|TRBJ2-7
TGCAGTGCCGAGGGGGCAGAGCTAAACTACGAGCAGTACTTC
CSAEGAELNYEQYF
>few|-|TRBV7-9|TRBJ1-2
TGTGCCAGCAGTCTCGGACGGGAGGGCTACACCTTC
CASSLGREGYTF
>-|-|TRBV12-3/TRBV12-4|TRBJ1-5
TGTGCCAGCAGCCCCACCGCCGGCGGCGGCAATCAGCCCCAGCATTTT
CASSPTAGGGNQPQHF
>-|-|TRBV7-2|TRBJ2-7
TGTGCCAGCAGCTTACAGCCCGGTAGCTACGAGCAGTACTTC
CASSLQPGSYEQYF
>-|-|TRBV5-1|TRBJ2-2
TGCGCCAGCAGCCCCGTTTCCTTGGCCACCGGGGAGCTGTTTTTT
CASSPVSLATGELFF
>few|-|TRBV29-1|TRBJ1-4
TGCAGCGTTGCTGAGGGTGGGGAAAAACTGTTTTTT
CSVAEGGEKLFF
>-|-|TRBV12-3/TRBV12-4|TRBJ1-1
TGTGCCAGCACGCACCCCAGGAACACTGAAGCTTTCTTT
CASTHPRNTEAFF
>-|-|TRBV7-2|TRBJ1-4
TGTGCCAGCAGCAAAGGGTTCCTCACAAATGAAAAACTGTTTTTT
CASSKGFLTNEKLFF
>-|-|TRBV5-6|TRBJ2-5
TGTGCCAGCAGCCTGCCGGGGGTCGGAGGGGAGACCCAGTACTTC
CASSLPGVGGETQYF
>-|TRBD1|TRBV7-8|TRBJ2-7
TGTGCCAGCGGCGTATTTGACAGGGGGCCCTACGAGCAGTACTTC
CASGVFDRGPYEQYF
>-|-|TRBV29-1|TRBJ1-1
TGCAGCGCCTGGATCCACACTGAAGCTTTCTTT
CSAWIHTEAFF
>-|TRBD1|TRBV27|TRBJ2-1
TGTGCCAGCAGTTCACCGGGACAGGTATACAATGAGCAGTTCTTC
CASSSPGQVYNEQFF
>-|-|TRBV7-9|TRBJ2-7
TGTGCCAGCAGCTTAATGACAGGCGGGGTCTACGAGCAGTACTTC
CASSLMTGGVYEQYF
>-|-|TRBV20-1|TRBJ1-4
TGCAGTGCTAGAGGAAGCCCCGGGGCCGGGCGGGAAAAACTGTTTTTT
CSARGSPGAGREKLFF
>few|TRBD1|TRBV20-1|TRBJ2-2
TGCAGTGCTTTGTTCGGACAGGGGGCTTCCGGGGAGCTGTTTTTT
CSALFGQGASGELFF
>many|TRBD2|TRBV6-2/TRBV6-3|TRBJ2-1
TGTGCCAGCAGGCTCCGCGGGGGGGAGGTCTACAATGAGCAGTTCTTC
CASRLRGGEVYNEQFF
>-|TRBD1|TRBV29-1|TRBJ1-2
TGCAGCGTTGAAGCACCGGGACAGGATCCCACCTTC
CSVEAPGQDPTF
>few|TRBD2|TRBV27|TRBJ2-5
TGTGCCAGCAGTTTATCCCGCCCACTAGCGGGGGTAGAGACCCAGTACTTC
CASSLSRPLAGVETQYF
>once|TRBD1|TRBV30|TRBJ2-1
TGTGCCTGGAGAGACAGGGGGCGCGACTACAATGAGCAGTTCTTC
CAWRDRGRDYNEQFF
>-|-|TRBV7-9|TRBJ2-7
TGTGCCAGCAGCTTAGGCTACGGACAGTCCGGGTCCTACGAGCAGTACTTC
CASSLGYGQSGSYEQYF
>few|-|TRBV6-1|TRBJ2-5
TGTGCCAGCAGTGTTAGCGAGCAAGAGACCCAGTACTTC
CASSVSEQETQYF
>-|-|TRBV20-1|TRBJ1-2
TGCAGTCATTTGAACTGGGGCCTAGGGTATGGCTACACCTTC
CSHLNWGLGYGYTF
>-|TRBD2|TRBV27|TRBJ2-5
TGTGCCAGCAGCTTGGGACTAGCGGGGTTAAAGACCCAGTACTTC
CASSLGLAGLKTQYF
>-|-|TRBV9|TRBJ1-2
TGTGCCAGCAGCGTAGAAGGGGGTGGCCCTTATGGCTACACCTTC
CASSVEGGGPYGYTF
>few|-|TRBV5-1|TRBJ2-6
TGCGCCAGCAGCTTGTCGGATGGGGCCAACGTCCTGACTTTC
CASSLSDGANVLTF
>-|-|TRBV4-1|TRBJ2-3
TGCGCCAGCAGCCTTTACTACCGGGACGGCGTCACAGATACGCAGTATTTT
CASSLYYRDGVTDTQYF
>-|-|TRBV20-1|TRBJ2-7
TGCAGTGCGGGGAGCTTTTGGGGGCTGGGCTCCTACGAGCAGTACTTC
CSAGSFWGLGSYEQYF
>-|TRBD1|TRBV3-1|TRBJ2-3
TGTGCCAGCAGCCACCGGGACAGGGATATCTCAGATACGCAGTATTTT
CASSHRDRDISDTQYF
>few|TRBD2|TRBV7-9|TRBJ2-5
TGTGCCAGCAGCTTTGGCTCTAGCGGGGGCCAAGAGACCCAGTACTTC
CASSFGSSGGQETQYF
>-|TRBD1|TRBV24-1|TRBJ2-1
TGTGCCACCAGTGATCCCAGGGACAGGGGAAACAATGAGCAGTTCTTC
CATSDPRDRGNNEQFF
>-|-|TRBV15|TRBJ2-5
TGTGCCACCAGCACCCGTCTCCCTGTAGGCATAAGAATTGCCCAGTACTTC
CATSTRLPVGIRIAQYF
>few|-|TRBV12-3/TRBV12-4|TRBJ1-5
TGTGCCAGCAGTTTAGCCGTCTTCAATCAGCCCCAGCATTTT
CASSLAVFNQPQHF
>-|-|TRBV3-1|TRBJ1-1
TGTGCCAGCAGCGAGCGGGGGGCTGGCATGAACACTGAAGCTTTCTTT
CASSERGAGMNTEAFF
>many|-|TRBV7-9|TRBJ2-1
TGTGCCAGCCCCGTGGGCGGGGCCTACAATGAGCAGTTCTTC
CASPVGGAYNEQFF
>few|-|TRBV20-1|TRBJ2-7
TGCAGTGCTAGGTTAGGGACCCGCCCTCGGGAGCAGTACTTC
CSARLGTRPREQYF